This TCR beta chain stems from a study of blood T cell repertoires in COVID-19. Overall study context: COVID-19 samples collected from the United States, Italy and Spain covered acute and convalescent phases. PBMCs, B-cell-depleted T cells, or T cells were the source of the cDNA or gDNA that made up the material.

The CDR3 totals 15 residues. V was cut by 6 bases and J by 4 bases, with 17 bases left in between. Germline V gene lookup returns CDR1 MNHEY and CDR2 SVGAGI. As handled by the study authors: The assay estimated nucleated cells by amplifying reference gene primers. Method: immunoSEQ multiplex PCR; TCRdb's copy keeps in-frame clones and lacks some. That table is the source of V, J and clone size, and D and trimming were worked out from the DNA. Of about 150,000 clones in the sample, around four fifths were seen once. Seattle's cohort entered during active infection and was followed longitudinally. This chain joins TRBV6-5 and TRBJ2-3; D is possibly TRBD1 (6 bases). Sequencing was done on a sample of peripheral blood. This TCR was sampled from a woman of 80 years or more with COVID-19, enrolled during active disease. CDR3 nucleotides: TGTGCCAGCAGATACGGACAGTTGGGGTCAGATACGCAGTATTTT. Protein sequence: CASRYGQLGSDTQYF.